The next 29 T cell receptor beta chains were all read from a single sample in a study of blood T cell repertoires in COVID-19. Data came from immunoSEQ multiplex PCR; TCRdb stores just in-frame clones and leaves some out. The repertoire has 150,000 to 200,000 clones, approximately 73% of them found once; the top ten carry less than 20%. Specimen: PBMCs or T cells enriched from blood (not recorded which). The receptors derive from a woman between 50 and 59 years old with acute COVID-19.

V gene TRBV6-4 combines with J gene TRBJ2-1, with 13 positions matching TRBD2. In germline, CDR1 is MRHNA, CDR2 SNTAGT. With V trimmed by 6 bases and J by 10 bases, 9 bases remained unmatched. The CDR3 contains 15 residues. The DNA of the CDR3 is TGTGCCAGCAGCGAAACTAGCGGGGGGGCTCAAGAGCAGTTCTTC. It yields the protein CASSETSGGAQEQFF.

The chain uses TRBV3-1 (or the pseudogene TRBV3-2) and TRBJ2-1, with 11 positions matching TRBD1. This CDR3 has 15 residues. Germline V lookup: CDR1 LGHDT, CDR2 YNNKEL (reference sequence). J gave up 3 bases and V 7 bases, and 5 bases lay outside the gene matches. CDR3 sequence (DNA): TGTGCCAGCAAATCCGGGACAGGGGGCTACAATGAGCAGTTCTTC. The encoded protein is CASKSGTGGYNEQFF.

CDR3 in amino acids: CAISESRRAAGELFF. Here the CDR3 DNA reads TGTGCCATCAGTGAGTCTAGGAGGGCCGCCGGGGAGCTGTTTTTT. The rearrangement joins TRBV10-3 to TRBJ2-2; tentatively, D is TRBD2 (6 bases). CDR1 is ENHRY and CDR2 is SYGVKD in the germline V gene. Trimming removed 0 bases from V and 6 bases from J, with 11 bases in between. This CDR3 has 15 residues.

This sequence joins TRBV19 and TRBJ2-3, with TRBD2 matching over 14 bases. The ends lost 7 bases at V and 6 bases at J; junction bases unmatched: 9. CDR3 length: 16 amino acids. Per the germline V gene, CDR1 is LNHDA and CDR2 is SQIVND (reference sequence). In DNA form, the CDR3 reads TGTGCCAGTACCCTGGGACTAGCGGGGGCTATGGATACGCAGTATTTT. Translating it yields CASTLGLAGAMDTQYF. Variable domain in full (rest from reference TRBV19 and TRBJ2-3): DGGITQSPKYLFRKEGQNVTLSCEQNLNHDAMYWYRQDPGQGLRLIYYSQIVNDFQKGDIAEGYSVSREKKESFPLTVTSAQKNPTAFYLCASTLGLAGAMDTQYFGPGTRLTVL.

This clone was counted once. V and J are TRBV12-5 and TRBJ1-5; D may be TRBD1 (5 bases). CDR1 LGHNT and CDR2 FRNRAP come from the germline V gene. The CDR3 runs to 14 residues. V lost 11 bases to trimming and J lost 6 bases, with 20 bases between them. This chain's CDR3 is CAGGDGSFGQPQHF. CDR3 coding DNA: TGTGCTGGGGGGGACGGATCTTTCGGTCAGCCCCAGCATTTT. Looking up the rest from reference TRBV12-5 and TRBJ1-5 gives the full variable domain: DARVTQTPRHKVTEMGQEVTMRCQPILGHNTVFWYRQTMMQGLELLAYFRNRAPLDDSGMPKDRFSAEMPDATLATLKIQPSEPRDSAVYFCAGGDGSFGQPQHFGDGTRLSIL.

The chain joins TRBV5-1 to TRBJ1-6, with D possibly matching TRBD1 (5 bases). V shed 7 bases and J shed 7 bases, with 15 bases lying between them. Germline values: CDR1 SGHRS, CDR2 YFSETQ. The CDR3 is 14 amino acids. DNA of the CDR3: TGCGCCAGCGGCCAGGGAAACCAAAATTCACCCCTCCACTTT. Its translation: CASGQGNQNSPLHF.

The chain links TRBV28 to TRBJ2-1, with D perhaps TRBD1 (6 bases). There are 13 residues in the CDR3. Germline lookup yields CDR1 MDHEN and CDR2 SYDVKM. Trimming stripped 7 bases from V and 4 bases from J, with 11 bases between. Here the CDR3 reads CASTLQGYNEQFF. The CDR3 nucleotides are TGTGCCAGCACCCTCCAGGGGTACAATGAGCAGTTCTTC.

The chain recombines TRBV9 with TRBJ1-1, with D possibly being TRBD1 (6 bases). The CDR3 contains 15 residues. The germline gives CDR1 SGDLS, CDR2 YYNGEE. The V end was cut by 3 bases, the J end by 4 bases, with 16 bases between. The CDR3 nucleotides read TGTGCCAGCAGCGCCACCGGACAGTGGAGCACTGAAGCTTTCTTT. As protein: CASSATGQWSTEAFF. The full variable domain, rest sourced from reference TRBV9 and TRBJ1-1, is DSGVTQTPKHLITATGQRVTLRCSPRSGDLSVYWYQQSLDQGLQFLIQYYNGEERAKGNILERFSAQQFPDLHSELNLSSLELGDSALYFCASSATGQWSTEAFFGQGTRLTVV.

This clone was counted a few times. The chain couples TRBV7-2 to TRBJ1-4; no clear D gene. Trimming cost V 5 bases and J 6 bases, with 16 bases left between them. Germline V CDR1 and CDR2: SGHTA, FQGNSA. This CDR3 is 15 amino acids long. CDR3 nucleotides: TGTGCCAGCAGCCTTAGGCTGAGGGCGGATGAAAAACTGTTTTTT. Translating gives CASSLRLRADEKLFF.

The V and J genes are TRBV7-9 and TRBJ2-3; TRBD2 matches at 8 bases. Germline-derived CDR1 and CDR2 are SEHNR and FQNEAQ (reference sequence). The CDR3 totals 18 residues. V lost 5 bases to trimming and J lost 2 bases; unmatched junction nucleotides: 15. The CDR3 coding sequence is TGTGCCAGCAGCCGCGACACACTAGGCGGGGGGCTCACAGATACGCAGTATTTT. It translates to CASSRDTLGGGLTDTQYF.

V usage is TRBV3-1 (or the pseudogene TRBV3-2) and J usage is TRBJ2-2; D possibly corresponds to TRBD2 (7 bases). CDR1 and CDR2 from the germline V gene are LGHDT and YNNKEL (reference sequence). Trimming removed 4 bases at V and 5 bases at J, with 17 bases between. CDR3 length equals 16 residues. The CDR3 bases are TGTGCCAGCAGCCGTCGGCGGGGGCAAACGACCGGGGAGCTGTTTTTT. The encoded protein is CASSRRRGQTTGELFF.

This clone was picked up a small number of times. The chain uses TRBV3-1 (or the pseudogene TRBV3-2) and TRBJ1-2; tentatively, D is TRBD1 (6 bases). CDR3 length: 19 residues. The germline V and J ends were trimmed by 2 bases and 5 bases, with 27 bases remaining between them. The germline V gene has CDR1 LGHDT and CDR2 YNNKEL (reference sequence). This CDR3 is CASSQKGLRGGVRRYGYTF. The CDR3 nucleotides are TGTGCCAGCAGCCAAAAGGGCCTAAGAGGGGGGGTGAGGCGATATGGCTACACCTTC.

This clone appeared a single time. The chain uses TRBV2 and TRBJ2-2; 8 bases agree with TRBD1. Germline lookup yields CDR1 SNHLY and CDR2 FYNNEI. The CDR3 covers 15 residues. The ends lost 6 bases at V and 2 bases at J; junction bases unmatched: 5. CDR3 sequence (DNA): TGTGCCAGCAGAGACACAGGGGGAAACACCGGGGAGCTGTTTTTT. This codes for CASRDTGGNTGELFF.

The V gene is TRBV28, the J gene TRBJ1-2; D might be TRBD1 (6 bases). CDR3 length: 13 amino acids. Trimming stripped 6 bases from V and 0 bases from J, with 8 bases between. Germline CDR1 MDHEN, CDR2 SYDVKM. CDR3 protein: CASSQGSNYGYTF. As DNA, the CDR3 is TGTGCCAGCAGCCAGGGGTCTAACTATGGCTACACCTTC.

The genes are TRBV28 and TRBJ1-1; D remains ambiguous. The CDR3 is 12 amino acids. V was pared by 6 bases and J by 3 bases, with 8 bases between. Germline CDR1 is MDHEN and CDR2 is SYDVKM. The CDR3 protein is CASRPYDTEAFF. The CDR3 nucleotides read TGTGCCAGCAGACCCTACGACACTGAAGCTTTCTTT.

V usage is TRBV4-3 and J usage is TRBJ2-2, with D tentatively TRBD1 (6 bases). The CDR3 runs 15 residues. V was trimmed by 0 bases and J by 5 bases, leaving 10 bases between them. Germline CDR1 reads LGHNA; CDR2 reads YSLEER. The CDR3 protein is CASSQDTGQTGELFF. The CDR3 region has the DNA TGCGCCAGCAGCCAAGATACAGGGCAAACCGGGGAGCTGTTTTTT.

The V and J genes are TRBV19 and TRBJ1-6; a weak D match, TRBD1 (6 bases). The germline CDR1 and CDR2 sequences are LNHDA and SQIVND (reference sequence). The CDR3 contains 16 residues. V lost 9 bases, J lost 10 bases, and 25 bases lay in between. DNA for the CDR3: TGTGCCAGCCCGAGGGGAGGGGGGGCAAGGTGGTCACCCCTCCACTTT. Residues: CASPRGGGARWSPLHF.

The chain employs TRBV7-2 and TRBJ2-7; 11 bases align to TRBD1. Germline trimming cut 4 bases from V and 3 bases from J; bases unmatched to any gene: 5. This CDR3 spans 15 amino acids. Germline CDR1 SGHTA, CDR2 FQGNSA. CDR3 DNA sequence: TGTGCCAGCAGCTCGGGGGGGACAGGGGGCTACGAGCAGTACGTC. Its protein is CASSSGGTGGYEQYV.

J is TRBJ1-5 and V is TRBV6-5; 9 bases align to TRBD1. V was pared by 0 bases and J by 6 bases, with 3 bases of the junction left unmatched. The CDR3 length is 15 residues. CDR1 and CDR2 (germline): MNHEY, SVGAGI. CDR3 bases: TGTGCCAGCAGTTACTCCGGGACAGGGTCTCAGCCCCAGCATTTT. It encodes CASSYSGTGSQPQHF.

V and J are TRBV19 and TRBJ1-1; D is undetermined. CDR1 and CDR2 from the germline V gene are LNHDA and SQIVND (reference sequence). The germline V and J ends were trimmed by 5 bases and 1 base, with 11 bases remaining between them. The CDR3 sequence is 14 residues long. The CDR3 sequence is CASSPDIENTEAFF. In DNA, the CDR3 is TGTGCCAGTAGTCCTGACATTGAGAACACTGAAGCTTTCTTT.

This clone was counted only a few times. V usage is TRBV6-5 and J usage is TRBJ2-1, with a possible D match to TRBD2 (5 bases). Trimming took off 5 bases at V and 2 bases at J, with 13 bases between the two ends. Looked up from germline, CDR1 is MNHEY and CDR2 is SVGAGI. The CDR3 has 15 amino acids. CDR3 coding DNA: TGTGCCAGCAGTCAACTAGGTGGCCCCTACAATGAGCAGTTCTTC. This codes for CASSQLGGPYNEQFF.

The chain links TRBV24-1 to TRBJ1-6; 9 nucleotides align to TRBD1. With V trimmed by 3 bases and J by 9 bases, 5 bases remained unmatched. CDR3 length: 15 amino acids. Germline CDR1 KGHDR, CDR2 SFDVKD. Written as DNA, the CDR3 is TGTGCCACCAGTGATGGCGGGACAGGGAGTTCACCCCTCCACTTT. Translation: CATSDGGTGSSPLHF.

This chain joins TRBV27 and TRBJ2-3, with D maybe TRBD2 (7 bases). Germline V gene sequence: CDR1 MNHEY, CDR2 SMNVEV (reference sequence). CDR3 length: 16 amino acids. The V gene lost 4 bases and the J gene lost 3 bases, with 17 bases spanning the gap. This chain's CDR3 is CASSSQRGAGTDTQYF. The CDR3 DNA is TGTGCCAGCAGTTCGCAACGGGGGGCCGGAACAGATACGCAGTATTTT.

This chain uses TRBV19 with TRBJ2-3; the D gene is possibly TRBD2 (6 bases). Germline V gene sequence: CDR1 LNHDA, CDR2 SQIVND (reference sequence). The germline V and J ends were trimmed by 10 bases and 0 bases, with 11 bases remaining between them. The CDR3 is 13 residues long. The CDR3 coding sequence is TGTGCCACCTCCGGGACTAGCACAGATACGCAGTATTTT. As protein: CATSGTSTDTQYF.

This clone has a single count. J is TRBJ1-4 and V is TRBV7-9, with no clear D. V was clipped by 3 bases and J by 0 bases, with 8 bases between them. CDR1 SEHNR and CDR2 FQNEAQ come from the germline V gene (reference sequence). The length of the CDR3 is 15 residues. This chain's CDR3 is CASSFPSSTNEKLFF. CDR3 sequence (DNA): TGTGCCAGCAGCTTCCCTAGCTCAACTAATGAAAAACTGTTTTTT.

This sequence joins TRBV9 and TRBJ2-1, with 8 positions matching TRBD2. V gave up 4 bases and J gave up 0 bases; unmatched junction bases: 3. This CDR3 has 15 amino acids. Germline loops: CDR1 SGDLS, CDR2 YYNGEE. In DNA, the CDR3 is TGTGCCAGCAGCCCGACTAGCGACTCCTACAATGAGCAGTTCTTC. It is translated as CASSPTSDSYNEQFF. Based on the CDR3 plus reference TRBV9 and TRBJ2-1, the full variable domain is DSGVTQTPKHLITATGQRVTLRCSPRSGDLSVYWYQQSLDQGLQFLIQYYNGEERAKGNILERFSAQQFPDLHSELNLSSLELGDSALYFCASSPTSDSYNEQFFGPGTRLTVL.

The V and J genes are TRBV5-1 and TRBJ2-1, with TRBD2 matching over 9 bases. The ends lost 0 bases at V and 8 bases at J; junction bases unmatched: 9. The length of the CDR3 is 16 residues. The germline CDR1 and CDR2 sequences are SGHRS and YFSETQ. CDR3 in amino acids: CASSLARTGGGDEQFF. In DNA form, the CDR3 reads TGCGCCAGCAGCTTGGCTCGGACAGGCGGGGGGGATGAGCAGTTCTTC.

This rearrangement joins TRBV6-4 to TRBJ2-7, with 7 positions matching TRBD1. V shed 2 bases, J shed 4 bases, and the junction held 8 bases outside the gene matches. Germline CDR1 reads MRHNA; CDR2 reads SNTAGT. This CDR3 has 15 residues. CDR3 in DNA: TGTGCCAGCAGTGACATCCGGGACAGACGTTACGAGCAGTACGTC. It codes for CASSDIRDRRYEQYV.

The rearrangement uses TRBV29-1 and TRBJ1-4; 7 bases are shared with TRBD1. CDR1 is SQVTM, CDR2 ANQGSEA, per germline. This CDR3 contains 13 residues. J was trimmed by 4 bases and V by 7 bases; bases with no gene match: 6. The CDR3 coding sequence is TGCAGCGCCAGGGGGGATAATAATGAAAAACTGTTTTTT. Its protein is CSARGDNNEKLFF.